Listed here are 20 T cell receptor beta chains from one sample, sequenced in a study of PD-1 blockade in classical Hodgkin lymphoma. Clones were sequenced by immunoSEQ multiplex PCR, and TCRdb holds only the in-frame ones, with some missing. The table lists approximately 23,000 clones, more than 90% of them singletons, with 0.41% in the top ten. Indicated time point: newly diagnosed, previously untreated cHL patient sample. Magnetic negative selection was used to purify CD4+ T cells from thawed PBMCs. The sample taken for sequencing was CD4+ T cells from blood. The receptors stem from a human donor with classical Hodgkin lymphoma.

The chain's CDR3 is CASSPGQPEIPYEQYF. CDR3 nucleotide sequence: TGTGCCAGCAGCCCGGGACAGCCCGAAATCCCCTACGAGCAGTACTTC. V is TRBV28 and J is TRBJ2-7; TRBD1 aligns across 7 bases. Germline loops: CDR1 MDHEN, CDR2 SYDVKM. V gave up 6 bases and J gave up 2 bases; unmatched junction bases: 13. This CDR3 has 16 residues.

This chain connects TRBV5-4 to TRBJ2-3; 8 bases map to TRBD2. The CDR3 contains 17 residues. Germline V gene sequence: CDR1 SGHNT, CDR2 YYREEE (reference sequence). V lost 3 bases and J lost 2; bases outside the gene matches: 11. The CDR3 loop is CASSSASSGRPTDTQYF. The CDR3 nucleotides are TGTGCCAGCAGCTCGGCTTCTAGCGGGCGACCCACAGATACGCAGTATTTT.

The chain employs TRBV5-5 and TRBJ2-7, with D perhaps assigned TRBD1 or TRBD2 (5 bases each). V gave up 7 bases and J gave up 0 bases, with 17 bases separating them. The CDR3 is 15 residues long. CDR1 is SGHKS and CDR2 is YYEKEE in the germline V gene (reference sequence). The CDR3 nucleotides read TGTGCCAGCGGACCGGGACCGCTAAGCTCCTACGAGCAGTACTTC. Translating it yields CASGPGPLSSYEQYF.

The CDR3 DNA reads as TGTGCCAGTTCCTTCGGGGGGGACGGTGAAGCTTTCTTT. Protein product: CASSFGGDGEAFF. The rearrangement links TRBV2 to TRBJ1-1, with a weak D call TRBD1 (5 bases). The CDR3 is 13 residues long. From germline, CDR1 is SNHLY and CDR2 FYNNEI. V was pared by 9 bases and J by 7 bases, with 18 bases between.

DNA of the CDR3: TGTGCCAGCAGTTACTCGGTCAGGGCGGGGAATCAGCCCCAGCATTTT. Translating it yields CASSYSVRAGNQPQHF. The rearrangement uses TRBV6-6 and TRBJ1-5; D is possibly TRBD1 (5 bases). Germline V gives CDR1 MNHNY, CDR2 SVGAGI (reference sequence). The V end lost 0 bases, the J end lost 4 bases, and 13 bases lay between the germline ends. There are 16 residues in the CDR3.

This chain connects TRBV5-4 to TRBJ2-7; a possible D gene is TRBD1 (5 bases). The CDR3 runs 12 residues. V shed 4 bases and J shed 4 bases, with 9 bases lying between them. The germline CDR1 and CDR2 sequences are SGHNT and YYREEE (reference sequence). CDR3 residues: CASSRTQYEQYF. The CDR3 DNA sequence: TGTGCCAGCAGCCGGACACAGTACGAGCAGTACTTC.

CDR3 nucleotides: TGTGCCAGCAGTGAACTTCCGGGACAGGAAACGGGCAATGAGCAGTTCTTC. As protein: CASSELPGQETGNEQFF. This chain uses TRBV28 with TRBJ2-1; 8 bases match TRBD1. CDR3 length: 17 residues. Germline CDR1 is MDHEN and CDR2 is SYDVKM. The trim removed 5 bases at V and 6 bases at J, leaving 15 bases unmatched.

V is TRBV4-2 and J is TRBJ2-3; D remains unclear. This CDR3 is built from 11 residues. Trimming took off 5 bases at V and 5 bases at J, with 5 bases between the two ends. The germline V gene has CDR1 LGHNA and CDR2 YNFKEQ. The CDR3 DNA reads TGTGCCAGCAGCGAGAGAGATACGCAGTATTTT. It encodes CASSERDTQYF.

The V and J genes are TRBV18 and TRBJ2-7; a possible D gene is TRBD2 (5 bases). V was cut by 3 bases and J by 2 bases, with 17 bases left in between. CDR1 is KGHSH and CDR2 is LQKENI in the germline V gene. The CDR3 loop spans 16 amino acids. CDR3 in DNA: TGTGCCAGCTCACCCGGCACCTCGGGGATCCCCTACGAGCAGTACTTC. Translated: CASSPGTSGIPYEQYF.

This chain links TRBV9 with TRBJ2-7, with D tentatively TRBD1 or TRBD2 (5 bases each). This CDR3 comprises 17 residues. The V end lost 3 bases, the J end lost 3 bases, and 22 bases lay between the germline ends. Germline V gives CDR1 SGDLS, CDR2 YYNGEE. CDR3 DNA sequence: TGTGCCAGCAGCGAGGGGACCCACAGGCAGTCCGTCTACGAGCAGTACTTC. Its protein is CASSEGTHRQSVYEQYF. The full variable domain, with the rest looked up from reference TRBV9 and TRBJ2-7, is DSGVTQTPKHLITATGQRVTLRCSPRSGDLSVYWYQQSLDQGLQFLIQYYNGEERAKGNILERFSAQQFPDLHSELNLSSLELGDSALYFCASSEGTHRQSVYEQYFGPGTRLTVT.

This chain uses TRBV10-3 with TRBJ1-2; TRBD1 aligns across 10 bases. This CDR3 has 14 residues. V trimming: 4 bases; J trimming: 2 bases; junction bases outside the gene matches: 1. Germline V gene lookup returns CDR1 ENHRY and CDR2 SYGVKD. CDR3 bases: TGTGCCATCAGTGGACAGGGGGCGAACTATGGCTACACCTTC. Its translation: CAISGQGANYGYTF.

The chain has TRBV5-4 and TRBJ2-5; 11 positions match TRBD2. The J call is uncertain, as TRBJ2-7 better fits the DNA end. The CDR3 consists of 14 residues. CDR1 SGHNT and CDR2 YYREEE come from the germline V gene (reference sequence). The CDR3, as DNA: TGTGCCACCCGACTAGCGGGGAGCTCCTACGAGCAGTACTTC. Protein product: CATRLAGSSYEQYF.

V and J are TRBV11-2 and TRBJ1-6; D is unclear. Per the germline V gene, CDR1 is SGHAT and CDR2 is FQNNGV. The CDR3 is 14 residues long. Trimming stripped 2 bases from V and 10 bases from J, with 12 bases between. The DNA of the CDR3 is TGTGCCAGCAGCTTACGGGTTCGGAGGTCACCCCTCCACTTT. Its protein product is CASSLRVRRSPLHF.

The chain joins TRBV7-2 to TRBJ2-7, with 7 bases aligning to TRBD2. The CDR3 is 15 residues long. With V trimmed by 8 bases and J by 4 bases, 14 bases remained unmatched. The V gene's germline CDR1 is SGHTA and CDR2 FQGNSA. The CDR3 DNA follows: TGTGCCAGCGTTAGGGGAGCGGGGTTTGAATACGAGCAGTACTTC. Amino acids: CASVRGAGFEYEQYF.

J is TRBJ1-1 and V is TRBV30; possible D gene TRBD1, 6 bases. V lost 0 bases and J 5 bases, leaving 10 bases between the germline ends. CDR1 GTSNPN and CDR2 SVGIG come from the germline V gene (reference sequence). This CDR3 has 13 amino acids. The CDR3 sequence is CAWSVEGGTEAFF. The CDR3 DNA is TGTGCCTGGAGTGTGGAGGGGGGGACTGAAGCTTTCTTT.

The chain couples TRBV4-1 to TRBJ2-2, with D hard to call. Germline V gene sequence: CDR1 MGHRA, CDR2 YSYEKL. V lost 2 bases, J lost 2 bases, and 27 bases lay in between. This CDR3 region has 21 residues. CDR3 sequence (DNA): TGCGCCAGCAGCCAAATCTTGCGTTCACCCCAACCGAAAAAAAACACCGGGGAGCTGTTTTTT. Its protein product is CASSQILRSPQPKKNTGELFF.

DNA for the CDR3: TGTGCCTGGAGGGCCTTAGCGGGTTTCTACAATGAGCAGTTCTTC. Translated, it gives CAWRALAGFYNEQFF. This chain links TRBV30 with TRBJ2-1; 7 bases fit TRBD2. CDR3 size: 15 residues. In germline, CDR1 is GTSNPN, CDR2 SVGIG (reference sequence). V gave up 3 bases and J gave up 3 bases; unmatched junction bases: 8.

This chain joins TRBV19 and TRBJ2-2; a weak D match, TRBD1 (6 bases). Looked up from germline, CDR1 is LNHDA and CDR2 is SQIVND (reference sequence). CDR3 length: 15 amino acids. V gave up 4 bases and J gave up 4 bases, with 13 bases separating them. CDR3 residues: CASSRQDSSTGELFF. Written as DNA, the CDR3 is TGTGCCAGTAGTAGACAGGATTCGAGCACCGGGGAGCTGTTTTTT.

This clone was seen just once. The chain employs TRBV2 and TRBJ1-1, with TRBD1 matching 8 bases. V lost 6 bases to trimming and J lost 1 base; unmatched junction nucleotides: 7. Looked up from germline, CDR1 is SNHLY and CDR2 is FYNNEI. The CDR3 extends over 15 amino acids. The CDR3, as DNA: TGTGCCAGCAGATCGTTAACAGGGGGGAACACTGAAGCTTTCTTT. Protein sequence: CASRSLTGGNTEAFF.

The chain has TRBV6-6 and TRBJ1-1; possible D gene TRBD1, 5 bases. CDR1 MNHNY and CDR2 SVGAGI come from the germline V gene (reference sequence). The length of the CDR3 is 15 residues. V lost 4 bases to trimming and J lost 1 base, with 13 bases between them. The CDR3 region has the DNA TGTGCCAGCAGTTGGGGCCAAAGAGAGAACACTGAAGCTTTCTTT. This encodes CASSWGQRENTEAFF.